A selection of T cell receptor beta chains follows, all from one sample in a study of CD8+ T cells in alopecia areata. Clones were sequenced by immunoSEQ multiplex PCR, and TCRdb holds only the in-frame ones, with some missing. Among 90,000 to 100,000 clones listed, about 64% were seen once. Sequenced material: CD8+ T cells sorted from blood, taken at week 4, from a patient treated with tofacitinib. Receptors were obtained from a human donor with alopecia areata. CDR3s include the opening cysteine and the closing phenylalanine or tryptophan. The D gene is left open where the match is weak. Clone sizes are given selectively: once, few, many, or a class where the clone is expanded.

d_call	j_call	v_call	clone_size	cdr3_aa	cdr3_nt
NA	TRBJ2-5	TRBV4-3	few	CASSQVPEETQYF	TGCGCCAGCAGCCAAGTCCCTGAAGAGACCCAGTACTTC
TRBD2	TRBJ2-2	TRBV27	NA	CASSPGTTNTGELFF	TGTGCCAGCAGTCCCGGGACTACTAACACCGGGGAGCTGTTTTTT
NA	TRBJ1-5	TRBV27	few	CASSLGASNQPQHF	TGTGCCAGCAGTTTAGGCGCAAGCAATCAGCCCCAGCATTTT
NA	TRBJ2-2	TRBV5-6	once	CASSFRRVTGELFF	TGTGCCAGCAGCTTTAGGAGGGTCACCGGGGAGCTGTTTTTT
NA	TRBJ1-5	TRBV15	NA	CATSRDRRGGGQPQHF	TGTGCCACCAGCAGAGATCGCAGGGGTGGCGGCCAGCCCCAGCATTTT
NA	TRBJ2-3	TRBV5-6	NA	CASSYGGPPSTDTQYF	TGTGCCAGCAGCTACGGAGGCCCTCCAAGCACAGATACGCAGTATTTT
NA	TRBJ1-2	TRBV10-3	NA	CAISEPPGNYGYTF	TGTGCCATCAGTGAGCCTCCGGGGAACTATGGCTACACCTTC
NA	TRBJ2-7	TRBV2	NA	CASSQSEQYF	TGTGCCAGCTCACAGAGCGAGCAGTACTTC
NA	TRBJ1-1	TRBV21-1	NA	CASSNKTGFLDTEAFF	TGTGCCAGCAGCAACAAAACAGGGTTCCTGGACACTGAAGCTTTCTTT
NA	TRBJ2-7	TRBV25-1	NA	CASSDPGGYEQYF	TGTGCCAGCAGTGATCCCGGCGGCTACGAGCAGTACTTC
NA	TRBJ2-7	TRBV4-3	NA	CASSQEGGYEQYF	TGCGCCAGCAGCCAAGAGGGGGGCTACGAGCAGTACTTC
TRBD2	TRBJ2-1	TRBV11-1	NA	CASSSWTSGTVEQFF	TGTGCCAGCAGCTCCTGGACTAGCGGGACTGTTGAGCAGTTCTTC
NA	TRBJ1-1	TRBV29-1	NA	CSALQFTLNTEAFF	TGCAGCGCTCTCCAATTTACCCTGAACACTGAAGCTTTCTTT
TRBD1	TRBJ2-5	TRBV7-9	NA	CASSLTRDRQETQYF	TGTGCCAGCAGCTTAACCCGGGACAGACAAGAGACCCAGTACTTC
NA	TRBJ1-6	TRBV6-5	NA	CASSYSSRSPLHF	TGTGCCAGCAGTTACTCGAGTCGCTCACCCCTCCACTTT
NA	TRBJ2-7	TRBV5-6	NA	CASSLKDGGRDLDEQYF	TGTGCCAGCAGCTTGAAGGATGGGGGACGAGACCTAGACGAGCAGTACTTC
TRBD1	TRBJ2-7	TRBV30	NA	CAWRGQGIHEQYF	TGTGCCTGGAGGGGACAGGGTATCCACGAGCAGTACTTC
NA	TRBJ2-3	TRBV4-2	NA	CASSQEDLDTQYF	TGTGCCAGCAGCCAGGAGGACCTGGATACGCAGTATTTT